Presented here are 20 T cell receptor beta chains from one specimen sequenced in a study of cytotoxic CD8 clonotypes in ibrutinib-treated CLL. The method was immunoSEQ multiplex PCR; TCRdb's version includes in-frame clones alone and lacks a portion of them. Of a few hundred thousand clones in the sample, around four fifths were seen once. The source was PBMCs, collected before ibrutinib treatment. These receptors were collected from a human donor with chronic lymphocytic leukemia.

As regards this clone: Compared with germline, one end of the junction differs, possibly owing to a read error. CDR3 loop: CASSVSTGYSEQFF. CDR3 nucleotides: TGTGCCAGCAGCGTCAGTACAGGGTACAGTGAGCAGTTCTTC. The gene calls are TRBV6-4 and TRBJ2-1; the D gene is possibly TRBD1 (6 bases). Germline CDR1 is MRHNA and CDR2 is SNTAGT. This CDR3 contains 14 residues.

This clone turned up a few times. This sequence joins TRBV15 and TRBJ1-1, with TRBD1 as a possible D gene (5 bases). The CDR3 extends over 17 amino acids. Per germline, CDR1 LNHNV and CDR2 YYDKDF (reference sequence). V gave up 0 bases and J gave up 1 base, with 15 bases separating them. CDR3 protein: CATSRDNRAGWNTEAFF. The CDR3 DNA sequence: TGTGCCACCAGCAGAGATAATCGGGCAGGGTGGAACACTGAAGCTTTCTTT.

This clone has just one count. The chain links TRBV6-5 to TRBJ1-2; D gene uncertain. CDR1 is MNHEY and CDR2 is SVGAGI in the germline V gene. The CDR3 is 14 amino acids. V was cut by 2 bases and J by 4 bases, with 11 bases left in between. The CDR3 loop is CASSYRRETYGYTF. The CDR3 DNA is TGTGCCAGCAGTTACCGGCGGGAGACCTATGGCTACACCTTC.

The rearrangement joins TRBV25-1 to TRBJ1-4; D not resolved. This CDR3 contains 17 residues. V shed 1 base and J shed 6 bases, with 18 bases lying between them. CDR1 is MGHDK, CDR2 SYGVNS, per germline. This CDR3 is CASSELGSGFFDEKLFF. The CDR3 DNA reads as TGTGCCAGCAGTGAATTAGGGTCGGGGTTTTTCGATGAAAAACTGTTTTTT.

V is TRBV5-1 and J is TRBJ2-7; maybe TRBD1 (6 bases). The V and J ends lost 7 bases and 5 bases respectively, with 22 bases between them. The CDR3 extends over 15 amino acids. Germline V CDR1 and CDR2: SGHRS, YFSETQ. CDR3 DNA sequence: TGCGCCAGCTCCTCAAGGACAGCCATGATAGACGAGCAGTACTTC. This sequence encodes CASSSRTAMIDEQYF.

The CDR3 DNA sequence: TGTGCCAGCCGGTATTCCAATGAAAAACTGTTTTTT. It is translated as CASRYSNEKLFF. J is TRBJ1-4 and V is TRBV30; no clear D. This CDR3 has 12 residues. V lost 8 bases to trimming and J lost 5 bases, with 12 bases between them. Germline V gene data show CDR1 as GTSNPN and CDR2 as SVGIG (reference sequence).

The rearrangement links TRBV6-1 to TRBJ1-2; 7 nucleotides agree with TRBD1. The length of the CDR3 is 13 residues. CDR1 and CDR2 from the germline V gene are MNHNS and SASEGT. J was trimmed by 3 bases and V by 6 bases; bases with no gene match: 4. CDR3 region: CASRETGHYGYTF. The CDR3 DNA sequence: TGTGCCAGCAGGGAGACAGGGCACTATGGCTACACCTTC.

The chain is built from TRBV19 and TRBJ2-7; 12 nucleotides match TRBD1. CDR1 LNHDA and CDR2 SQIVND come from the germline V gene (reference sequence). The V gene end was trimmed by 8 bases and the J gene end by 4 bases; junction bases not matched to a gene: 3. The CDR3 contains 13 residues. CDR3 region: CASRDRGLYEQYF. Here the CDR3 DNA reads TGTGCCAGTCGGGACAGGGGGCTTTACGAGCAGTACTTC.

The genes are TRBV2 and TRBJ2-7, with a possible D match to TRBD1 (6 bases). Germline V gene lookup returns CDR1 SNHLY and CDR2 FYNNEI. There are 16 residues in the CDR3. Trimming pared 8 bases from V and 2 bases from J, leaving 22 bases between. The CDR3 loop reads CASGRRFGQPPYEQYF. CDR3 sequence (DNA): TGTGCCAGCGGCCGTAGATTTGGACAGCCCCCCTACGAGCAGTACTTC.

The CDR3 sequence: CASRTGTDPYEQYF. The CDR3 bases are TGTGCCAGCAGAACGGGGACAGATCCCTACGAGCAGTACTTC. V is TRBV27 and J is TRBJ2-7; 7 nucleotides line up with TRBD1. The trim removed 6 bases at V and 2 bases at J, leaving 7 bases unmatched. Germline CDR1 and CDR2: MNHEY and SMNVEV (reference sequence). The CDR3 consists of 14 residues.

The chain recombines TRBV5-6 with TRBJ2-7; 8 nucleotides line up with TRBD2. Trimming took 4 bases from V and 7 from J; bases not matched to a gene: 4. Germline V gene lookup returns CDR1 SGHDT and CDR2 YYEEEE. CDR3 length: 12 residues. The CDR3 DNA reads as TGTGCCAGCAGCCGACTAGCGTGGGAGCAGTACTTC. Its translation: CASSRLAWEQYF. Complete variable domain (other parts from reference TRBV5-6 and TRBJ2-7): DAGVTQSPTHLIKTRGQQVTLRCSPKSGHDTVSWYQQALGQGPQFIFQYYEEEERQRGNFPDRFSGHQFPNYSSELNVNALLLGDSALYLCASSRLAWEQYFGPGTRLTVT.

V and J are TRBV6-6 and TRBJ2-7, with no clear D. The CDR3 sequence is 13 residues long. From germline, CDR1 is MNHNY and CDR2 SVGAGI (reference sequence). V gave up 9 bases and J gave up 7 bases, with 19 bases separating them. CDR3 in DNA: TGTGCCAGTAGAAGAGGTGCCATGGGAGAGCAGTACTTC. Encoded protein: CASRRGAMGEQYF.

This clone was recorded a few times. V is TRBV18 and J is TRBJ1-5; TRBD1 is a possible D gene (5 bases). Trimming removed 5 bases at V and 4 bases at J, with 6 bases between. This CDR3 comprises 12 residues. Germline lookup yields CDR1 KGHSH and CDR2 LQKENI. This CDR3 is CASSKGNQPQHF. The CDR3 DNA reads as TGTGCCAGCTCAAAGGGGAATCAGCCCCAGCATTTT.

The chain uses TRBV6-5 and TRBJ2-7, with a tentative D call TRBD2 (6 bases). Trimming pared 4 bases from V and 4 bases from J, leaving 14 bases between. Germline-derived CDR1 and CDR2 are MNHEY and SVGAGI. CDR3 size: 14 residues. CDR3 DNA: TGTGCCAGCAGTTCCCCCGGGGGAGAATACGAGCAGTACTTC. It is translated as CASSSPGGEYEQYF.

The chain has TRBV10-3 and TRBJ1-3; 10 nucleotides match TRBD1. The CDR3 is 14 residues long. Per germline, CDR1 ENHRY and CDR2 SYGVKD. The trim removed 6 bases at V and 8 bases at J, leaving 7 bases unmatched. The CDR3 spells CAISEDRGLDTIYF. The CDR3 DNA reads as TGTGCCATCAGCGAAGACAGGGGGCTGGACACCATATATTTT.

V is TRBV27 and J is TRBJ1-2; 7 nucleotides line up with TRBD1. Germline CDR1 MNHEY, CDR2 SMNVEV (reference sequence). The V segment lost 5 bases and the J segment 4 bases; nucleotides outside the gene matches: 13. The CDR3 totals 16 residues. CDR3 in DNA: TGTGCCAGCAGTCCGAGGACAGGCGGCTTGGTCTATGGCTACACCTTC. Its protein product is CASSPRTGGLVYGYTF.

This chain connects TRBV6-5 to TRBJ2-3; 7 bases line up with TRBD2. The CDR3 totals 16 residues. With V trimmed by 0 bases and J by 1 base, 4 bases remained unmatched. Looked up from germline, CDR1 is MNHEY and CDR2 is SVGAGI. CDR3 coding DNA: TGTGCCAGCAGTTACTCAAGCGGGACGCGCACAGATACGCAGTATTTT. As protein: CASSYSSGTRTDTQYF.

The chain is built from TRBV4-3 and TRBJ2-1; the D call may be TRBD1 or TRBD2 (6 bases each). Trimming cost V 6 bases and J 5 bases, with 20 bases left between them. The CDR3 is 16 amino acids. Germline V gene sequence: CDR1 LGHNA, CDR2 YSLEER. CDR3 sequence reads: CASSPRSGAGNNEQFF. Written as DNA, the CDR3 is TGCGCCAGCAGTCCAAGATCAGGGGCGGGGAACAATGAGCAGTTCTTC.

The chain carries TRBV30 and TRBJ2-7, with 8 bases lining up with TRBD1. The CDR3 consists of 17 residues. The junction had 14 bases not matched to a gene; V was cut back by 2 bases and J by 2 bases. The germline gives CDR1 GTSNPN, CDR2 SVGIG (reference sequence). Here the CDR3 DNA reads TGTGCCTGGAGTCTCATCCGCTGGGACAGGAAAACCTACGAGCAGTACTTC. Translated: CAWSLIRWDRKTYEQYF.

The J gene is TRBJ1-4, the V gene TRBV9, with D possibly matching TRBD1 (5 bases). In germline, CDR1 is SGDLS, CDR2 YYNGEE. The CDR3 is made up of 16 amino acids. V lost 2 bases and J lost 0, with 11 bases in between. CDR3: CASSVGTSATNEKLFF. DNA for the CDR3: TGTGCCAGCAGCGTCGGGACGTCTGCAACTAATGAAAAACTGTTTTTT.